Listed here is a single T cell receptor (beta chain). Its antigen is currently unknown. This entry is derived from a study of beta chain features in type 1 diabetes. Germline V lookup: CDR1 MDHEN, CDR2 SYDVKM. V shed 6 bases and J 4 bases; nucleotides not matched to a gene: 4. The CDR3 has 13 amino acids. Points from the study as a whole: TCRB CDR3s were moderately but significantly shorter in Type 1 diabetes patients in all four CD4+ subsets.

Since all of the isolated RNA was reverse transcribed, expressed TCRB transcripts were what got sequenced. Profiling relied on immunoSEQ multiplex PCR, and the TCRdb table lists in-frame clones only, not all of them. Among a few hundred thousand clones listed, about a fifth were seen once. The sequencing input was naive CD4+ T cells from blood. The sequence was collected from a woman in her thirties or forties with type 1 diabetes. V and J are TRBV28 and TRBJ2-5; 8 nucleotides match TRBD1. The CDR3 DNA is TGTGCCAGCAGCACGACAGGGGTAGAGACCCAGTACTTC. It codes for CASSTTGVETQYF.